The TCR beta chain described here comes from a study of radiotherapy plus CTLA-4 blockade in lung cancer. As for the study in general: Disease control was achieved by approximately 32% of patients, and objective responses by 18%.

CTLA-4 blockade with ipilimumab, together with focal radiation, was given to patients with chemo-refractory metastatic non-small-cell lung cancer. Produced via immunoSEQ multiplex PCR; TCRdb's table is partial and in-frame only. Of tens of thousands of clones detected, 83% appear once; the ten largest clones hold around 0.9%. The CDR3 extends over 13 amino acids. Germline V CDR1 and CDR2: SGHTA, FQGTGA. V shed 2 bases and J shed 5 bases, with 8 bases lying between them. As regards this clone: Its antigen remains unidentified.

General study results and limits: Interferon-beta, together with early blood T cell clone dynamics, reportedly best predicted response. Peripheral blood showed expansion of tumor-derived TCR clones after radiotherapy and ipilimumab.

The clonotype was recovered from a human donor with non-small cell lung cancer who had stable disease on radiotherapy plus ipilimumab. The material was peripheral blood, obtained from a patient treated with radiotherapy plus ipilimumab. J is TRBJ2-3 and V is TRBV7-3; possibly TRBD2 for D (5 bases). The CDR3 sequence is CASSLQAGDTQYF. For the CDR3, the DNA is TGTGCCAGCAGCTTACAGGCGGGAGATACGCAGTATTTT.